This T cell receptor beta chain was identified during a study of T-cell reconstitution after alpha-beta-depleted transplantation in children (dated by TCRdb to 2016 to 2018). A note on the overall study: Using TCR repertoire profiling, the study quantitatively followed how T-cell immune reconstitution unfolded in children after TCRalphabeta/CD19-depleted allogeneic hematopoietic cell transplantation.

This clonotype was detected many times. Its antigen target is currently unknown. Base qualities are not provided; no much larger clone lies one nucleotide away. Library creation used PCR. Data came from an Illumina HiSeq 2500. Molecular barcoding was employed in the preparation of TCR libraries, with unique molecular identifiers being used to normalize TCRbeta repertoire quantification. The public reads were reanalyzed by TCRdb: fastp trimming at Q25, MiXCR alignment, in-frame beta chains only. For every CDR3 protein sequence, its rows merge into one entry that carries the most common genes and DNA. The sample table shows 70,000 to 95,000 distinct CDR3 sequences, and 9% to 15% are seen once. The ten most abundant clones make up 11% to 15% of the sample. Spanning cysteine to phenylalanine, the CDR3 consists of 13 amino acids. The read is trimmed to its CDR3 DNA, 39 bases read in frame from base 1. V has 2 bases trimmed and J has 4 bases trimmed; junction bases matching no gene number 2. CDR1 is given as SGHDT and CDR2 as YYEEEE, both from the germline V gene.

The rearrangement combines TRBV5-6 with TRBJ1-2, with 7 junctional bases fitting TRBD1. This clonotype was sampled from a human donor who donated a stem cell graft to a child with inherited bone marrow failure. Specimen: PBMCs from the stem cell graft donor, collected from the stem cell graft. The DNA sequence follows: TGTGCCAGCAGCTTCCGGGACAGCTATGGCTACACCTTC. This encodes CASSFRDSYGYTF.